This TCR beta chain was obtained from a study of T cells in Graves' hyperthyroidism and ophthalmopathy. This clonotype showed up many times. Its antigen is currently unknown. Germline assignment: CDR1 MNHEY and CDR2 SVGEGT. This CDR3 contains 13 residues. V was clipped by 6 bases and J by 4 bases, with 12 bases between them. What was amplified from RNA transcripts were TCR beta CDR3 regions. In the first-round RT-PCR of the TCR CDR3, the HTBI primer set was used. TCRdb reanalysed the multiplex PCR reads using MiXCR and keeps one entry per CDR3 protein. The sample has hundreds of thousands of distinct CDR3 sequences; about 24% are singletons. Study results and caveats: Onset of ophthalmopathy came a median approximately 6.8 months after the model predicted it.

This receptor was taken from a woman in her twenties or thirties with Graves' ophthalmopathy. Sequencing was carried out using blood. The J gene is TRBJ1-2, the V gene TRBV6-2 or TRBV6-3; D gene uncertain. DNA of the CDR3: TGTGCCAGCAGGCTCGGTGTGGGCTATGGCTACACCTTC. Protein product: CASRLGVGYGYTF.